A selection of T cell receptor beta chains follows, all from one sample in a study of early T cells in non-severe SARS-CoV-2 infection. TCRdb used MiXCR to reprocess the 5' RACE reads, holding one entry per CDR3 protein. The sample consists of about 45,000 distinct CDR3 sequences, 11% of them appearing once. Specimen: whole blood. These receptors were collected from an adult who was a healthcare worker with PCR-confirmed SARS-CoV-2 infection or an uninfected control (not recorded which). Each CDR3 is given with its conserved first and last residue. A D gene is named only where the DNA matches it firmly. The listing skips clone size in some rows; elsewhere it reads once, few, many or a size class.

TRBJ2-2 | TRBV11-2 | . | many | CASSRRNFPGELFF | TGTGCCAGCAGCCGACGGAATTTTCCCGGGGAGCTGTTTTTT
TRBJ2-1 | TRBV29-1 | TRBD2 | . | CSVALELAGAGNEQFF | TGCAGCGTTGCCCTTGAGCTAGCGGGAGCTGGCAATGAGCAGTTCTTC
TRBJ2-5 | TRBV7-9 | . | few | CASSLRGLRIETQYF | TGTGCCAGCAGCTTACGGGGTCTGCGGATAGAGACCCAGTACTTC
TRBJ2-5 | TRBV20-1 | . | many | CSARGSGETQYF | TGCAGTGCTAGAGGGTCAGGAGAGACCCAGTACTTC
TRBJ1-5 | TRBV4-1 | . | . | CASSQGEGQPQHF | TGCGCCAGCAGCCAAGGGGAGGGCCAGCCCCAGCATTTT
TRBJ2-1 | TRBV12-3/TRBV12-4 | . | . | CASSPPGRRGHNEQFF | TGTGCCAGCAGTCCCCCAGGGAGGCGGGGGCACAATGAGCAGTTCTTC
TRBJ2-5 | TRBV5-1 | TRBD2 | many | CASNSGTSDKETQYF | TGCGCCAGCAACTCCGGGACTAGCGACAAAGAGACCCAGTACTTC
TRBJ1-1 | TRBV28 | . | few | CASSPNSHTGAFF | TGTGCCAGCAGTCCCAACAGTCATACGGGAGCTTTCTTT
TRBJ2-2 | TRBV14 | . | many | CASSRGTGRNTGELFF | TGTGCCAGCAGCCGAGGTACAGGAAGAAACACCGGGGAGCTGTTTTTT
TRBJ1-1 | TRBV29-1 | . | many | CSGNRDWGTNTEAFF | TGCAGCGGGAACAGGGATTGGGGAACGAACACTGAAGCTTTCTTT
TRBJ1-1 | TRBV7-2 | . | few | CASSPRDGKNTEAFF | TGTGCCAGCAGCCCCAGGGACGGAAAGAACACTGAAGCTTTCTTT
TRBJ1-4 | TRBV20-1 | TRBD1 | many | CSASDRVNEKLFF | TGCAGTGCCTCGGACAGGGTAAATGAAAAACTGTTTTTT
TRBJ2-1 | TRBV11-1 | TRBD1 | . | CASSPGPGTGMFF | TGTGCCAGCAGCCCGGGCCCCGGGACAGGCATGTTCTTC
TRBJ1-2 | TRBV28 | TRBD1 | many | CASSWTGRGYTF | TGTGCCAGCAGTTGGACAGGGCGCGGCTACACCTTC
TRBJ2-5 | TRBV6-6 | . | . | CASSLSEPQETQYF | TGTGCCAGCAGCCTCAGCGAACCCCAAGAGACCCAGTACTTC
TRBJ1-3 | TRBV7-9 | . | few | CASSRGSGNTIYF | TGTGCCAGCAGTCGAGGTTCTGGAAACACCATATATTTT
TRBJ1-5 | TRBV4-1 | . | few | CASSQETPSNQPQHF | TGCGCCAGCAGCCAAGAAACTCCTAGCAATCAGCCCCAGCATTTT
TRBJ2-5 | TRBV29-1 | . | many | CSVDGTGQSKWTQYF | TGCAGCGTTGATGGTACGGGGCAGAGTAAGTGGACCCAGTACTTC
TRBJ2-7 | TRBV29-1 | TRBD1 | few | CSVGGTGRLSYEQYF | TGCAGCGTTGGGGGGACAGGCCGACTTTCCTACGAGCAGTACTTC
TRBJ1-4 | TRBV28 | . | many | CASSPPGGPREKLFF | TGTGCCAGCAGTCCCCCGGGGGGACCTAGGGAAAAACTGTTTTTT
TRBJ2-7 | TRBV3-1 | . | many | CASSQIPDEQYF | TGTGCCAGCAGCCAAATCCCCGACGAGCAGTACTTC
TRBJ1-1 | TRBV5-5 | . | many | CASSTAPNTEAFF | TGTGCCAGCAGCACAGCGCCTAACACTGAAGCTTTCTTT
TRBJ2-7 | TRBV11-2 | . | few | CASSEVGVAF | TGTGCCAGCAGCGAGGTCGGGGTCGCATTC
TRBJ1-1 | TRBV6-1 | TRBD1 | many | CASRLTGGNTEAFF | TGTGCCAGCAGATTGACAGGGGGGAACACTGAAGCTTTCTTT
TRBJ2-3 | TRBV28 | . | few | CASSLFPADTQYF | TGTGCCAGCAGTTTATTCCCGGCAGATACGCAGTATTTT
TRBJ2-1 | TRBV6-6 | . | many | CASSYLNEQFF | TGTGCCAGCAGTTACCTCAATGAGCAGTTCTTC
TRBJ1-5 | TRBV12-3/TRBV12-4 | TRBD1 | few | CASSPLGQGALGQPQHF | TGTGCCAGCAGTCCTTTGGGACAGGGGGCGTTAGGTCAGCCCCAGCATTTT
TRBJ1-4 | TRBV4-3 | TRBD1 | many | CASSQEPRPGQGGRLFF | TGCGCCAGCAGCCAAGAGCCCCGTCCGGGACAGGGTGGTAGACTGTTTTTT